This entry features one T cell receptor (beta chain) sequence. Its antigen is unknown. One base away there is no much larger clone; base qualities are not given. The data stem from a study of shared clonotypes between healthy human individuals (dated by TCRdb to about 2020). Context from the whole study: The cohort included three men and a couple of women between 18 and 49 years of age. Per donor, leukapheresis produced somewhere between about 0.8 and 9 billion PBMCs. For each donor, three plates each were used for CD4 naive and CD4 memory, two plates were used for CD8 naive, and one plate was used for CD8 memory. To increase sequencing depth and limit assay-specific biases, different laboratories used diverse techniques to prepare libraries and sequence TCR repertoires. To estimate repertoire size and how much clonotype sharing occurs between individuals, the study deeply sequenced the blood TCR repertoires of five healthy adults.

TCR CDR3 regions were amplified from genomic DNA by multiplex PCR using the deep immunoSEQ assay. For each cell subset, the extracted genomic DNA was distributed evenly across all wells of several immunoSEQ 96-well plates, and each plate served as one replicate. For sorted subsets, about 0.2 ug genomic DNA, equal to 25,000 to 35,000 T cell genomes, was loaded into each replicate PCR. Purified libraries were measured with a Qubit 3.0 fluorometer, size-checked on a Bioanalyzer 2100, and measured again with the KAPA Library Quantification kit. Each immunoSEQ 96-well plate was sequenced on its own single-read 150-cycle Illumina NextSeq 550 flow cell. The paper's processing steps were these. Because only junctional sequences without quality scores were contained in the immunoSEQ output, filtering matching that applied to full-length reads could not be performed. To assign V/J genes and CDR3, sequences were annotated against IMGT germline references using PyIR, a Python wrapper for IgBLAST v1.9. Reads were filtered out if the reads had weak V/J assignments (E-value above 1e-6), no CDR3, stop codons, out-of-frame junctions, or ambiguous translated residues. V3J clonotypes were defined by identical inferred V gene, J gene, and CDR3 amino acid sequence. Percentage overlap between repertoires was computed as shared unique clonotypes divided by the size of the smaller repertoire. Richness of each repertoire was evaluated using RTK rarefaction, the Chao1 estimator, and Recon v2.1 estimates of unobserved clonotypes. Generation probabilities were computed with OLGA for all TCRbeta clonotypes obtained by the gDNA method from four donors. The clones in this table, taken by TCRdb from immuneACCESS, are in-frame only. Not every clone is retained; where verified, under half of the shortfall comes from an unresolved V gene, and the cause of the rest is unknown. That table furnishes V, J and clone size, whereas the DNA furnished D and trimming. The sample has 2 million to 2.5 million clones on record, approximately 93% of them singletons. About 0.39% of the sample is taken by the ten largest.

On the study overall, not on this receptor specifically: Pairwise subsampling indicated that sequencing depth was expected to affect the degree of clonotype sharing among donors. Sampling was restricted to blood, and TCR repertoires in tissue are likely to differ from TCR repertoires in blood. When a handful of donors were compared, the shared fraction of clonotypes was about 5.4% for naive CD4, about 4% for naive CD8, about 2.5% for memory CD4, and 0.35% to 0.5% for memory CD8. Even with the large sequencing depth, rarefaction of the sorted-subset datasets indicated that sequencing was incomplete. The genetic and exposure-history diversity represented was limited by the small number of donors. Naive subsets generally had larger estimated clonotype richness than memory subsets. Clonotypes shared by all four sorted-subset donors showed higher generation probabilities than non-shared clonotypes.

From the germline V gene, CDR1 is LGHNA and CDR2 is YNFKEQ. V lost 11 bases and J lost 11 bases; the stretch between them is 21 bases long. The CDR3 goes from the cysteine to the phenylalanine over 12 residues. The read is trimmed to its CDR3 DNA, 36 bases read in frame from base 1. The donors were healthy, HIV-negative adults who had no recently reported acute infections or vaccinations. Only Caucasian adults living in Nashville, Tennessee, USA were represented among the donors. CD4+ T cells were enriched through magnetic negative selection, after which naive cells were positively selected on CD45RA and the remaining negative fraction served as the memory subset. After blood collection by leukapheresis, PBMCs were isolated using Ficoll-Histopaque density gradient centrifugation and then cryopreserved in the vapor phase of liquid nitrogen. Analytical flow cytometry was used to check the purity and quantity of every magnetically sorted T cell population. Genomic DNA was isolated from every sorted fraction and measured by UV absorbance on a Nanodrop 2000c.

The chain couples TRBV4-2 to TRBJ1-1; possibly the D gene is TRBD1, per 6 matching bases. Sequencing was performed on naive CD4+ T cells from PBMCs. Per the publication, the cell subset or site label means: CD45RA+ positively selected. This TCR came from a man aged 18 to 30 in good health. Some clones in this sample may be carry-over from other donors' samples. Here the CDR3 is given as CASLQGKGRAFF. The DNA is TGTGCCTCCCTACAGGGTAAAGGTCGTGCTTTCTTT.